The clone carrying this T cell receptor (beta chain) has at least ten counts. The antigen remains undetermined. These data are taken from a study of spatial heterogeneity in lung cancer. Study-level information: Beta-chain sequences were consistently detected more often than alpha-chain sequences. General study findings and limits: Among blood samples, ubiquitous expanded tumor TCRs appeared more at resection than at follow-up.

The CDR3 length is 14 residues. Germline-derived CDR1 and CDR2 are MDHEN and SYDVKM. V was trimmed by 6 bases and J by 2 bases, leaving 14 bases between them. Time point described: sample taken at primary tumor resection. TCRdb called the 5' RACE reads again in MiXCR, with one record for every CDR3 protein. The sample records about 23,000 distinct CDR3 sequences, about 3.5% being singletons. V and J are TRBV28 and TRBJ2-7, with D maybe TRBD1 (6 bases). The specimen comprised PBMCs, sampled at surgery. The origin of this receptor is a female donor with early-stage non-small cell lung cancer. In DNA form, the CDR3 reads TGTGCCAGCAGGTCCCCAGGGGTAACCTACGAGCAGTACTTC. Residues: CASRSPGVTYEQYF.